Detailed here is one TCR beta chain. Its antigen remains unidentified. Library construction relied on the immunoSEQ multiplex PCR assay. A mixture of 60 forward primers for TCR Vbeta segments and 13 reverse primers for TCR Jbeta segments was used in the multiplex PCR. Amplification of the CDR3 region of rearranged TCR beta genes was performed with a multiplex PCR assay on genomic DNA. The Illumina HiSeq System was used to sequence the amplified TCR beta libraries as 87-base-pair reads. The authors' analysis ran thus. In a later analysis, tens of millions of unique TCR beta chains were counted across the 690 or so repertoires, and around 10 million of these chains were shared by at least two donors. To remove PCR and sequencing errors, raw reads were error-corrected and collapsed into unique sequences using a nearest-neighbor algorithm that merged closely related sequences. To assign V, D and J gene segments, CDR3 sequences were aligned to IMGT reference sequences. Each retained sequence needed at least a six-nucleotide match to both a V gene segment and a J gene segment. Rearrangements were classified as productive when the CDR3 lacked stop codons and remained in frame with V and J, and all other rearrangements were classified as non-productive. CDR3 was defined by IMGT convention, running from the second conserved V-encoded cysteine to the conserved J-encoded phenylalanine. The earlier analysis of fewer than 750 of the donors excluded sequences that lacked an unambiguous match to a single V gene segment. In an earlier analysis of several hundred of the donors, a V segment was called functional when productive rearrangements were above 56.7%, and segregating when the standard deviation between donors exceeded 5%. A statistical classification framework was built to diagnose cytomegalovirus status from the catalog of TCR beta chain sequences. V and J gene assignment, in a later analysis, came from comparing TCR nucleotide sequences with IMGT/GENE-DB human TR gene sequences. The TCRdist pipeline was used in a later analysis to assign CDR3 sequences and most-parsimonious VDJ recombination scenarios. In a later analysis, every TCR beta chain was defined by the combination of its CDR3 amino acid sequence and its V-gene family, and reads without a unique V-gene family were dropped. To address suspected cross-contamination and a sequencing artifact, a later analysis removed roughly 580 highly shared, low-generation-probability nucleotide sequences. A later analysis calculated a clonal expansion index for each public chain from normalized within-repertoire ranks of inferred template counts. A later analysis computed generation probabilities with a VDJ recombination model fitted to out-of-frame rearrangements, and checked the results against IGoR. Hypergeometric tests were used in a later analysis to score TCR-TCR, TCR-HLA and TCR-CMV co-occurrence, with a repertoire-size bias correction applied to the TCR pairs. In a later analysis, false discovery rates were estimated by permuting HLA or CMV assignments 20 times. In a later analysis, co-occurring TCRs were grouped using DBSCAN, with TCRdist sequence similarity added in when clustering inside HLA-allele-positive subsets. Repertoires with fewer than 30,000 or more than 120,000 public chains, plus five repertoires with anomalous nucleotide sharing, were excluded from co-occurrence clustering. Held by TCRdb, this immuneACCESS table contains in-frame sequences only and omits some clones. Under half of the omission traces to an unresolved V gene where checked; the cause of the rest is unknown. V, J and clone size were drawn from that table, and D and trimming were deduced from the DNA. The sample's records list tens of thousands of clones. The leading ten clones occupy 5% to 7.5% of the sample.

The CDR3 covers 16 residues, taking in both the cysteine and the phenylalanine. Left in the record is the CDR3 DNA by itself, 48 bases read in frame from the first base. Trimming takes 1 base from V and 2 bases from J, and the germline ends sit 15 bases apart. From a lookup of the germline V gene, CDR1 and CDR2 are SGHAT and FQNNGV. The data were obtained in a study of cytomegalovirus exposure and HLA in healthy donors (dated by TCRdb to 2017 to 2019). Study-level background: In an earlier analysis of under 750 of the donors, under 300 Gb of sequence data and roughly 100 million unique TCR beta sequences from roughly 180 million T cells were reported. The study combined high-throughput TCR immunosequencing, statistical association of individual TCRs with disease status, and machine learning to predict cytomegalovirus infection status. The study aimed to test whether cataloging public T cell receptors could reveal signatures of past pathogen exposure. To decide whether each TCR beta V gene segment behaved as functional or pseudogenic, an earlier analysis of fewer than 750 of the donors relied on high-throughput TCR beta sequencing. About 300 gigabases of sequencing data and about 92 million unique TCR sequences made up an early release that covered about 640 HLA-typed donors. About five DR-DQ haplotypes were handled as single units for association and clustering because linkage in the cohort was strong. Across about 380 genotyped donors of the cohort, an average of about 240,000 unique TCR beta nucleotide sequences per donor were sequenced, and roughly 17% of those sequences were non-productive. All discovery cohort repertoires had been generated using a single sequencing platform. A later genetic analysis used genome-wide SNP genotypes for 398 of the 666 donors, treating that subset as a discovery cohort. A separate validation cohort of more than 100 different subjects was used in addition to the roughly 700-subject first cohort. Of the roughly 400 genotyped donors, 70% to 90% were placed in the genetic ancestry cluster associated with self-reported Caucasian donors. A later analysis re-analyzed previously published TCR beta repertoires from 550 to 700 donors and added high-resolution HLA genotyping to study TCR occurrence patterns. The number of donors typed differed by locus, with 629-630 for A, B, C, DRB1 and DQB1, around 500 for DQA1, about 610 for DPA1, and approximately 470 for DPB1. The later analysis used no new phenotypic data to find candidate immune exposures, relying instead on TCR beta sequences and their occurrence across donors. The study profiled the T cell repertoires of hundreds of subjects by immunosequencing and related them to cytomegalovirus serostatus. HLA typing included class I and class II loci at four-digit resolution. Alongside the repertoire data, information on donor age, sex, ethnicity and CMV serostatus was compiled. Overall results and qualifications from the work: Linkage disequilibrium might explain the correlated functional status among segregating V segments, but an unknown experimental factor could not be excluded. For the cohort, immune exposure information was limited to CMV serostatus. HLA typing was unavailable for some donors at each locus, so association tests used only the typed subset. The earlier analysis of some 540 of the donors excluded roughly 17 rarely observed V segments, including chromosome 9 orphons, because counts were too low. In vitro tests confirmed that three of the cytomegalovirus-associated TCR beta chains recognize cytomegalovirus antigens. In a later analysis, TCR association rates were found to vary across HLA loci, with the most associated TCRs seen for DRB1 alleles and the fewest for HLA-C alleles. Because the 87-base-pair reads could not distinguish some IMGT-functional V segments, including TRBV6-2 and TRBV6-3, those segments were excluded. A further reported finding was that TCR beta sequences accurately predicted the HLA-A and HLA-B alleles for most subjects in the first cohort. In an earlier analysis of approximately 600 of the donors, most TCR beta V segments were observed in productive rearrangements about 90% or about 30% of the time, broadly matching IMGT annotations. Cytomegalovirus status was reported to be diagnosed by the classifier with high specificity and sensitivity in both the original and validation cohorts. The study listed over 150 TCR beta chains as associated with cytomegalovirus. The presence/absence analyses assumed that sequencing depth was roughly uniform across donors, and that assumption may not be true. Most CMV-associated TCR beta chains appeared to be HLA-restricted in a later analysis, and the HLA associations seemed to be driven largely by CMV exposure. Across donors, most TCR sequences were observed very rarely, whereas some public TCRs were present in many individuals. When HLA alleles, especially DR and DQ, strongly co-occurred, TCR associations were difficult to assign to individual alleles. A later genetic analysis associated a missense DCLRE1C variant with V-gene and J-gene trimming of TCR beta chains, and an independent cohort replicated the association. Specific HLA alleles were associated with 18,000 or so TCR beta sequences at a false discovery rate of 0.05 in a later analysis. Compared with equally common non-associated chains, HLA-associated TCR beta chains in a later analysis were more clonally expanded and had lower generation probabilities. In a later analysis, several top co-occurrence clusters were reported to appear linked to parvovirus B19, influenza, CMV and Epstein-Barr virus. It was suggested by the authors that the approach could potentially be generalized to other disease states and immunological phenotypes. A later genetic analysis reported fewer N-insertions in productive TCRs among donors in an Asian-associated ancestry cluster than the roughly 700-donor mean. The cohort was sequenced for TCR beta chains only, and without alpha or paired-chain data the features that could be detected were limited. A cluster of highly shared sequence variants was judged likely to be a technical artifact of the sequencing pipeline.

In total, just over 650 healthy bone marrow donors made up the cohort. Cohort members were all nominally healthy when sampled, although unrecorded immune exposures were likely present. The donor was CMV seronegative and was included in the group of several hundred seronegative cohort members. A peripheral blood sample was provided by each donor, and peripheral blood mononuclear cells were used for TCR beta sequencing. Genomic DNA was extracted from the blood cell samples with the Qiagen DNeasy Blood Extraction Kit. This chain is built from TRBV11-2 and TRBJ2-7, with TRBD1 perhaps the D gene, on 6 matching bases. Sequences were obtained from PBMCs. The clonotype originates from a man aged 30 to 39 in good health and CMV-seronegative. CDR3 sequence: CASSLGNRVGAYEQYF. The DNA sequence reads TGTGCCAGCAGCTTAGGTAACAGGGTAGGGGCCTACGAGCAGTACTTC.